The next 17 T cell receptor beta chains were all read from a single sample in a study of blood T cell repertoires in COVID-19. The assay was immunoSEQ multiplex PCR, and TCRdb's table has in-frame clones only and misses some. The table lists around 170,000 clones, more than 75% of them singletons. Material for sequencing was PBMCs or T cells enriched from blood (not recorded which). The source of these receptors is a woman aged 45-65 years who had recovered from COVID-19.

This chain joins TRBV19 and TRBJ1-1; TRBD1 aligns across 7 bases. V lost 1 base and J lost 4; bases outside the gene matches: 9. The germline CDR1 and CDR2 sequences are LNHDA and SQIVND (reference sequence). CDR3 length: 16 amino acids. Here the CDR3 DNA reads TGTGCCAGTAGTATAGGAGGCAGGGGGAGGACCACTGAAGCTTTCTTT. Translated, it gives CASSIGGRGRTTEAFF.

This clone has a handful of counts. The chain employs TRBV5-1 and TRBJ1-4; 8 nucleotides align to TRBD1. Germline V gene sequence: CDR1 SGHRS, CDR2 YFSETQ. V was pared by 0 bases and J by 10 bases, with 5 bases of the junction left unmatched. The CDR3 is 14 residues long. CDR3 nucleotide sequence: TGCGCCAGCAGCTTGGAAGGACAGGGTACAAAACTGTTTTTT. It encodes CASSLEGQGTKLFF.

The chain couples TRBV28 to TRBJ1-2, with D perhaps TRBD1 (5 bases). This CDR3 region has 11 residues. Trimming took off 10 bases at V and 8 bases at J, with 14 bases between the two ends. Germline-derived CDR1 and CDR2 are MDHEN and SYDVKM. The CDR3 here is CATGGFRGYTF. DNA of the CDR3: TGTGCCACCGGGGGTTTTCGGGGCTACACCTTC.

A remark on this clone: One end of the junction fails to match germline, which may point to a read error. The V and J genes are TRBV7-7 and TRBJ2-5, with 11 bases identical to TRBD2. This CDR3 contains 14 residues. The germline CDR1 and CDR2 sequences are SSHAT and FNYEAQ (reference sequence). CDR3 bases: TGTGCTAGCAGCCCGACTAGCGGGATGAGGACCCAGTACTTC. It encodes CASSPTSGMRTQYF.

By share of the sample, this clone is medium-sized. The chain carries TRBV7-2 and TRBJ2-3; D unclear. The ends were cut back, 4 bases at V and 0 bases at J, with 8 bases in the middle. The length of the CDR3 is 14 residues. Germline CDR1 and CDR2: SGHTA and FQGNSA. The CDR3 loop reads CASSSTTSTDTQYF. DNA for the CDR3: TGTGCCAGCAGCTCCACGACTAGCACAGATACGCAGTATTTT.

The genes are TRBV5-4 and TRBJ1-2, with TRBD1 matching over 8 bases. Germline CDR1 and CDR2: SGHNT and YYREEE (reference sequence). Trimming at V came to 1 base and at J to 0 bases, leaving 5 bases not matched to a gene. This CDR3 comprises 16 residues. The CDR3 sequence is CASSLRTGTTNYGYTF. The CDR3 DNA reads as TGTGCCAGCAGCTTGCGGACAGGGACCACTAACTATGGCTACACCTTC. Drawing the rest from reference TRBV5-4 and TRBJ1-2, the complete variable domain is ETGVTQSPTHLIKTRGQQVTLRCSSQSGHNTVSWYQQALGQGPQFIFQYYREEENGRGNFPPRFSGLQFPNYSSELNVNALELDDSALYLCASSLRTGTTNYGYTFGSGTRLTVV.

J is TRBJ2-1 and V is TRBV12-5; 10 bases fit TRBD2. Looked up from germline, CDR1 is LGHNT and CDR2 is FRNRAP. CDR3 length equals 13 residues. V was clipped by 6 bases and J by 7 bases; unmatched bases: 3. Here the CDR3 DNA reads TGTGCTAGTGGGGGGACTAGCGTTAATGAGCAGTTCTTC. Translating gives CASGGTSVNEQFF.

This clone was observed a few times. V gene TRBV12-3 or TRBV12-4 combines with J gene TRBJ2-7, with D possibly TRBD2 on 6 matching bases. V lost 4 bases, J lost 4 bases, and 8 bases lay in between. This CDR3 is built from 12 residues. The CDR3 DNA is TGTGCCAGCAGTTCGGGGGTTTACGAGCAGTACTTC. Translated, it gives CASSSGVYEQYF.

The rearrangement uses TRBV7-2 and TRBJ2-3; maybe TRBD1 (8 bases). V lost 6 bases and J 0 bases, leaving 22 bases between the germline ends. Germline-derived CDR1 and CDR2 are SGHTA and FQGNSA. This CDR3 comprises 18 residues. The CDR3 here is CASSHRGGVFSSTDTQYF. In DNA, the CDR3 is TGTGCCAGCAGTCACAGGGGGGGCGTGTTTTCTAGCACAGATACGCAGTATTTT. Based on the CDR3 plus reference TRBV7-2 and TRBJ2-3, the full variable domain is GAGVSQSPSNKVTEKGKDVELRCDPISGHTALYWYRQSLGQGLEFLIYFQGNSAPDKSGLPSDRFSAERTGGSVSTLTIQRTQQEDSAVYLCASSHRGGVFSSTDTQYFGPGTRLTVL.

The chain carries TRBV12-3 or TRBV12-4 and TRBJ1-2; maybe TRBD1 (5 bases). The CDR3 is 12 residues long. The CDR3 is CAGGYLNYGYTF. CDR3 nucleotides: TGTGCGGGGGGGTATCTAAACTATGGCTACACCTTC.

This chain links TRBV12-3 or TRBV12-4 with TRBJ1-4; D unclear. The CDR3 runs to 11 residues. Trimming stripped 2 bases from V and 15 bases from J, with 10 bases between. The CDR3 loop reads CASSLRTKMFF. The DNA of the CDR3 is TGTGCCAGCAGTTTAAGAACTAAAATGTTTTTT.

The DNA for the CDR3 is TGCGCCAGCAGCTTGGACATGAACACTGAAGCTTTCTTT. Protein sequence: CASSLDMNTEAFF. The rearrangement uses TRBV5-1 and TRBJ1-1; D call uncertain. With 0 bases removed from V and 0 bases from J, the gap between germline ends came to 3 bases. The CDR3 runs to 13 residues. Germline CDR1 reads SGHRS; CDR2 reads YFSETQ.

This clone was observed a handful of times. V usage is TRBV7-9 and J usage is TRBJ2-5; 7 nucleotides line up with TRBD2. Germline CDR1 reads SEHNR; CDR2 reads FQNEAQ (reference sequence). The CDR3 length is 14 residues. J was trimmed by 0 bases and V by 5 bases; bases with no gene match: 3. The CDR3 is CASSVTSDQETQYF. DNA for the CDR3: TGTGCCAGCAGCGTAACTAGCGACCAAGAGACCCAGTACTTC.

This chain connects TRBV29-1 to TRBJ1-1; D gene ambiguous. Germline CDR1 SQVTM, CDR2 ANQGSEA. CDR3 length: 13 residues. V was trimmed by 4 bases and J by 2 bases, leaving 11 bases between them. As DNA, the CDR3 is TGCAGCGTTGGCGGTAGTGTAAACACTGAAGCTTTCTTT. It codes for CSVGGSVNTEAFF. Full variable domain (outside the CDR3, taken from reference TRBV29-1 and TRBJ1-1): SAVISQKPSRDICQRGTSLTIQCQVDSQVTMMFWYRQQPGQSLTLIATANQGSEATYESGFVIDKFPISRPNLTFSTLTVSNMSPEDSSIYLCSVGGSVNTEAFFGQGTRLTVV.

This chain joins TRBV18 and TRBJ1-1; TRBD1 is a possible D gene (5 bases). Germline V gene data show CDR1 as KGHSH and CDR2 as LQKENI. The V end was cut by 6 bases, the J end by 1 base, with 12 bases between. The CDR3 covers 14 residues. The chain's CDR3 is CASSLGRANTEAFF. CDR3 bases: TGTGCCAGCTCCCTGGGCAGGGCGAACACTGAAGCTTTCTTT.

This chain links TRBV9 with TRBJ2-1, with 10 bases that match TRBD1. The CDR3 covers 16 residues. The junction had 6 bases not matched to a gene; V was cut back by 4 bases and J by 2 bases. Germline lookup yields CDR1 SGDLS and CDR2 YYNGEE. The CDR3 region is CASSPRGQGAYNEQFF. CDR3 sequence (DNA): TGTGCCAGCAGCCCCCGCGGACAGGGGGCCTACAATGAGCAGTTCTTC.

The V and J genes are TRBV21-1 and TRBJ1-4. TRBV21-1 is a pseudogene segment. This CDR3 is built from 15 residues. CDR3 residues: CASSNGGGPDEKLFF. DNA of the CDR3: TGTGCCAGCAGCAACGGGGGGGGTCCCGATGAAAAACTGTTTTTT.